This is a list of T cell receptor beta chains from one sample in a study of blood T cell repertoires in COVID-19. This table comes from immunoSEQ multiplex PCR, and its TCRdb copy is limited to in-frame clones, with some not included. The table lists approximately 35,000 clones, roughly nine tenths of them singletons, with almost 10% in the top ten. Sample: peripheral blood. The origin of the receptors is a human donor with active COVID-19. The donor label of this sample is uncertain. CDR3s include the opening cysteine and the closing phenylalanine or tryptophan. The D gene is left open where the match is weak. Clone sizes are given selectively: once, few, many, or a class where the clone is expanded.

>TRBV7-9|TRBJ2-1|.|.
TGTGCCAGCAGCTTAGCGCCGGAGCACAATGAGCAGTTCTTC
CASSLAPEHNEQFF
>TRBV6-2/TRBV6-3|TRBJ1-2|.|TRBD1
TGTGCCAGCAGTTTGACAGGGGCGGCGTACAACTATGGCTACACCTTC
CASSLTGAAYNYGYTF
>TRBV6-5|TRBJ2-2|.|.
TGTGCCAGCAGTTACCGGCAGCTCGCGAACACCGGGGAGCTATTTTTT
CASSYRQLANTGELFF
>TRBV3-1/TRBV3-2|TRBJ2-2|.|TRBD1
TGTGCCGGTCCGGGACAGCACGCGAGTCACACCGGGGAGCTGTTTTTT
CAGPGQHASHTGELFF
>TRBV5-1|TRBJ2-7|.|TRBD1
TGCGCCACCAGGATCGGGACAGGGTCCTACGAGCAGTACTTC
CATRIGTGSYEQYF
>TRBV5-6|TRBJ1-1|once|.
TGTGCCAGCAGCTTGGGGGGGCAGGGCACTGAAGCTTTCTTT
CASSLGGQGTEAFF
>TRBV3-1/TRBV3-2|TRBJ2-1|.|TRBD2
TGTGCCAGCAGCCAAGTCCCTAGCGGGATCTACAATGAGCAGTTCTTC
CASSQVPSGIYNEQFF
>TRBV4-3|TRBJ2-7|.|.
TGCGCCAGCAGCCAAGGAACAGTCGGCTACGAGCAGTACTTC
CASSQGTVGYEQYF
>TRBV5-4|TRBJ1-1|.|TRBD1
TGTGCCAGCAGCTTTCCGGACAGGATTGACACTGAAGCTTTCTTT
CASSFPDRIDTEAFF
>TRBV5-4|TRBJ2-4|.|TRBD2
TGTGCCAGCAGCGTAGCGGGAGTTCAAGTCAAAAACATTCAGTACTTC
CASSVAGVQVKNIQYF
>TRBV9|TRBJ2-1|.|TRBD1
TGTGCCAGCAGCGTAATGGGACAGGGGGACAATGAGCAGTTCTTC
CASSVMGQGDNEQFF
>TRBV7-9|TRBJ1-5|.|.
TGTGCCAGCAGCTTAGACTACGGCAATCAGCCCCAGCATTTT
CASSLDYGNQPQHF
>TRBV19|TRBJ1-2|.|TRBD1
TGTGCCACTAAGACAGGGTTTGACTATGGCTACACCTTC
CATKTGFDYGYTF
>TRBV24-1|TRBJ2-6|.|TRBD2
TGTGCCACCAGTGCGAGCGGGGTTGGCTCTGGGGCCAACGTCCTGACTTTC
CATSASGVGSGANVLTF
>TRBV19|TRBJ1-5|.|.
TGTGCCAGTAGTAATCAGGGGCAAGGTCAGCCCCAGCATTTT
CASSNQGQGQPQHF
>TRBV10-1|TRBJ2-7|.|TRBD1
TGCGCCAGCAGTGAGCTTACGGGACAGGCGCTATCCTACGAGCAGTACTTC
CASSELTGQALSYEQYF
>TRBV5-1|TRBJ2-5|.|TRBD2
TGCGCCAGCAGCTTGGTGGGGAGGGCGGAGACCCAGTACTTC
CASSLVGRAETQYF
>TRBV11-3|TRBJ2-7|.|.
TGTGCCAGCAGCTTAGATGGCGGCCCTAAGTACGAGCAGTACTTC
CASSLDGGPKYEQYF
>TRBV13|TRBJ1-6|once|TRBD1
TGTGCCAGCAGCTTAGGCCCGACAGGGAATTACAATTCACCCCTCCACTTT
CASSLGPTGNYNSPLHF
>TRBV7-9|TRBJ1-1|.|.
TGTGCCAGCAGCTTCATGCGAGGTCACCCCAACACTGAAGCTTTCTTT
CASSFMRGHPNTEAFF
>TRBV13|TRBJ2-2|.|.
TGTGCCAGCAGCTTTTACGGAGTCGCGAACACCGGGGAGCTGTTTTTT
CASSFYGVANTGELFF
>TRBV19|TRBJ2-5|.|.
TGTGCCAGTACCAAATACGGGGGACTTGAGACCCAGTACTTC
CASTKYGGLETQYF
>TRBV19|TRBJ1-4|.|.
TGTGCCACCTCGGGACATTCAACTAATGAAAAACTGTTTTTT
CATSGHSTNEKLFF
>TRBV7-2|TRBJ2-3|.|.
TGTGCCAGCAGCTTAGTAAGCCAGCGGAGCACAGATACGCAGTATTTT
CASSLVSQRSTDTQYF
>TRBV19|TRBJ2-1|.|TRBD1
TGTGCCAGTAGTAGCGGGACAGGCTACAATGAGCAGTTCTTC
CASSSGTGYNEQFF
>TRBV29-1|TRBJ2-1|.|TRBD2
TGCAGCGGAACGCTAGCGGGGGTTAATGAGCAGTTCTTC
CSGTLAGVNEQFF
>TRBV5-6|TRBJ2-5|.|TRBD2
TGTGCCAGCAGCCGGACTAGCGGGGGCTTTCAAGAGACCCAGTACTTC
CASSRTSGGFQETQYF
>TRBV4-3|TRBJ2-3|.|TRBD1
TGCGCCAGCAGCCCCGAGCTTCAGGGGGCGGATACGCAGTATTTT
CASSPELQGADTQYF
>TRBV7-9|TRBJ2-4|.|.
TGTGCCAGCAGCTGGGGCGAGGGGCGGGGAAACATTCAGTACTTC
CASSWGEGRGNIQYF
>TRBV29-1|TRBJ2-7|.|.
TGCAGCGTTGCGACAGAGTACGAGCAGTACTTC
CSVATEYEQYF
>TRBV30|TRBJ2-7|.|.
TGTGCCTGGAGTGTACTCGACGAGCAGTACTTC
CAWSVLDEQYF
>TRBV27|TRBJ2-6|.|.
TGTGCCAGCAGTTTATGGAGTTCCCTTACTCAATCTGGGGCCAACGTCCTGACTTTC
CASSLWSSLTQSGANVLTF
>TRBV5-1|TRBJ1-2|.|TRBD1
TGCGCCAGCAGCGTAGGGGGCGCGGAAAACTATGGCTACACCTTC
CASSVGGAENYGYTF
>TRBV7-2|TRBJ1-1|once|.
TGTGCCAGCAGCTTAAATCGGGACACTGAAGCTTTCTTT
CASSLNRDTEAFF
>TRBV19|TRBJ2-5|.|.
TGTGCCAGTAGTCCCCGGACAGGGAGGGCAGAGACCCAGTACTTC
CASSPRTGRAETQYF
>TRBV6-5|TRBJ1-2|.|.
TGTGCCAGCAGGACCCATGGGAGGCCGAACTATGGCTACACCTTC
CASRTHGRPNYGYTF
>TRBV15|TRBJ1-2|.|.
TGTGCCACCAGCAGAGGCGGCGGCCGCACTAACTATGGCTACACCTTC
CATSRGGGRTNYGYTF
>TRBV10-2|TRBJ2-2|.|.
TGCGCCAGCAGTGGACTTAGCGAGAACACCGGGGAGCTGTTTTTT
CASSGLSENTGELFF
>TRBV6-5|TRBJ2-7|few|.
TGTGCCAGCAGTTACTCGGTGCGAGTACTTCTTAACGAGCAGTACTTC
CASSYSVRVLLNEQYF
>TRBV6-5|TRBJ1-2|.|.
TGTGCCAGCAGTTACTCGGGAGGGAACTATGGCTACACCTTC
CASSYSGGNYGYTF
>TRBV6-5|TRBJ2-7|.|TRBD2
TGTGCCAGCAGTTACACCGTAGTAGCGGGAGTAGGCGAGCAGTACTTC
CASSYTVVAGVGEQYF
>TRBV11-3|TRBJ2-3|once|TRBD2
TGTGCCAGCAGTATTAGCGGGACAATAGATACGCAGTATTTT
CASSISGTIDTQYF
>TRBV7-3|TRBJ1-2|once|TRBD1
TGTGCCAGCAGCTTGGGGTACAGGGGAGGCTACACCTTC
CASSLGYRGGYTF
>TRBV28|TRBJ2-3|.|TRBD1
TGTGCCAGCAGTATCGACAGGGATCCGACAGATACGCAGTATTTT
CASSIDRDPTDTQYF